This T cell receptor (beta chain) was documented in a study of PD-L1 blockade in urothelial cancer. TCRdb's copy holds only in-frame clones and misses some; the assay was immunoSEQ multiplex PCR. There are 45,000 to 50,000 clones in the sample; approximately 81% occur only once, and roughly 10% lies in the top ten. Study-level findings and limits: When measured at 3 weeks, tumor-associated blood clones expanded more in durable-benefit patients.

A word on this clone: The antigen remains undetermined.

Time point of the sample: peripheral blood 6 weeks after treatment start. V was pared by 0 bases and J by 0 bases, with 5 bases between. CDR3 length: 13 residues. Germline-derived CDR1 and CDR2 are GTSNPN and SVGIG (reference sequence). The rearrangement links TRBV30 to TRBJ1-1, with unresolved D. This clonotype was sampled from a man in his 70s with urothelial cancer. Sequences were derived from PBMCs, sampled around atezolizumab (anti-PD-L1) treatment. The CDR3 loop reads CAWSVPMNTEAFF. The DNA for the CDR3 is TGTGCCTGGAGTGTCCCCATGAACACTGAAGCTTTCTTT.